The clone carrying this T cell receptor (beta chain) has more than one count but fewer than ten. Its target is not known. The PCR used 60 Vbeta and 13 Jbeta primers. TCRdb keeps only in-frame clones here, not all; method: immunoSEQ multiplex PCR. This sample has 50,000 or so clones, with about 67% found just once. This entry comes from a study of cytomegalovirus exposure and HLA in healthy donors. Study-wide results and caveats: Earlier analysis yielded a pattern in which most TCR beta V segments were productive about 87% or about 30% of the time. A missense variant in DCLRE1C was later tied to TCR beta V- and J-gene trimming.

The CDR3 consists of 13 residues. The ends were cut back, 5 bases at V and 7 bases at J, with 14 bases in the middle. Germline V gene lookup returns CDR1 MGHDK and CDR2 SYGVNS. This chain joins TRBV25-1 and TRBJ1-2, with D possibly TRBD1 on 5 matching bases. Specimen: PBMCs. The TCR comes from a man in his forties in good health and CMV-seropositive. CDR3: CASSNQGVGGYTF. The CDR3 coding sequence is TGTGCCAGCAGTAACCAAGGGGTTGGTGGCTACACCTTC.